Listed here are 25 T cell receptor beta chains from one sample, sequenced in a study of technical replicates of blood from a handful of donors. Only in-frame clones appear in the TCRdb table, and some are missing; sequencing was by immunoSEQ multiplex PCR. Among almost 90,000 clones, approximately 95% were seen once, and the ten largest hold 0.34%. The specimen sequenced was T cells isolated from PBMCs. The receptors were gathered from a human donor in good health.

The J gene is TRBJ1-4, the V gene TRBV28; TRBD1 matches 8 bases. Germline CDR1 is MDHEN and CDR2 is SYDVKM. There are 13 residues in the CDR3. J lost 8 bases, V lost 5 bases, and 4 bases had no gene match. CDR3 loop: CASSDRGGEKLFF. The CDR3 DNA follows: TGTGCCAGCAGTGACAGGGGAGGGGAAAAACTGTTTTTT.

The chain recombines TRBV5-1 with TRBJ2-5, with D possibly matching TRBD2 (6 bases). CDR3 size: 16 residues. The V and J ends lost 4 bases and 1 base respectively, with 17 bases between them. Germline assignment: CDR1 SGHRS and CDR2 YFSETQ. In nucleotides, the CDR3 is TGCGCCAGCAGCCCGAACCCATCTAGCGCCCAAGAGACCCAGTACTTC. Translating it yields CASSPNPSSAQETQYF.

V gene TRBV2 combines with J gene TRBJ1-2; TRBD1 matches 7 bases. This CDR3 is 15 amino acids long. Trimming cost V 6 bases and J 2 bases; bases outside gene matches: 9. Germline V gives CDR1 SNHLY, CDR2 FYNNEI. The CDR3 loop is CASRPYRGENYGYTF. The DNA for the CDR3 is TGTGCCAGCAGACCATACAGGGGCGAGAACTATGGCTACACCTTC.

This rearrangement joins TRBV28 to TRBJ2-7; D may be TRBD1 (6 bases). The germline V gene has CDR1 MDHEN and CDR2 SYDVKM. Trimming stripped 4 bases from V and 2 bases from J, with 9 bases between. The CDR3 consists of 13 residues. For the CDR3, the DNA is TGTGCCAGCAGTTGGACAGACACCTACGAGCAGTACTTC. It yields the protein CASSWTDTYEQYF.

The chain is built from TRBV4-1 and TRBJ1-1; D is unresolved. The ends were cut back, 3 bases at V and 0 bases at J, with 11 bases in the middle. Germline V gene sequence: CDR1 MGHRA, CDR2 YSYEKL. The CDR3 contains 15 residues. CDR3 sequence: CASSQETKLNTEAFF. The CDR3 DNA sequence: TGCGCCAGCAGCCAGGAGACGAAACTGAACACTGAAGCTTTCTTT.

The chain uses TRBV28 and TRBJ2-7, with D unclear. The germline V gene encodes CDR1 MDHEN and CDR2 SYDVKM. The CDR3 sequence is 13 residues long. V gave up 4 bases and J gave up 2 bases, with 9 bases separating them. CDR3 bases: TGTGCCAGCAGTTCAGGTTCCCCCTACGAGCAGTACTTC. Translating gives CASSSGSPYEQYF.

The V call is TRBV19, the J call TRBJ2-7; the D is unclear. CDR3 length: 14 residues. Germline CDR1 is LNHDA and CDR2 is SQIVND (reference sequence). Trimming took 2 bases from V and 2 from J, leaving 10 bases between them. The CDR3 reads CASSITADTYEQYF. DNA of the CDR3: TGTGCCAGTAGTATAACCGCGGATACCTACGAGCAGTACTTC.

The rearrangement links TRBV14 to TRBJ2-1, with D perhaps TRBD1 (6 bases). Looked up from germline, CDR1 is SGHDN and CDR2 is FVKESK. V shed 2 bases and J shed 0 bases, with 11 bases lying between them. The CDR3 is 16 residues long. This chain's CDR3 is CASSQKTGISYNEQFF. CDR3 coding DNA: TGTGCCAGCAGCCAAAAGACAGGTATCTCCTACAATGAGCAGTTCTTC.

This rearrangement joins TRBV21-1 to TRBJ2-5; the DNA was not used to check the table's D call, TRBD2. TRBV21-1 corresponds to a pseudogene. This CDR3 contains 20 residues. The CDR3 nucleotides are TGTGCCAGCAGCAGAACTGGACTAGCGGGAGGACCAAATGGAGGAGAGACCCAGTACTTC. This encodes CASSRTGLAGGPNGGETQYF.

The chain is built from TRBV6-5 and TRBJ2-7; D unclear. There are 12 residues in the CDR3. Trimming took 4 bases from V and 5 from J, leaving 9 bases between them. Germline loops: CDR1 MNHEY, CDR2 SVGAGI. CDR3 bases: TGTGCCAGCAGTTCGACACCGCACGAGCAGTACTTC. Residues: CASSSTPHEQYF.

This rearrangement joins TRBV25-1 to TRBJ2-1; tentative D call: TRBD2 (6 bases). With 2 bases removed from V and 3 bases from J, the gap between germline ends came to 14 bases. CDR3 length: 16 amino acids. CDR1 is MGHDK and CDR2 is SYGVNS in the germline V gene. As DNA, the CDR3 is TGTGCCAGCAGTGAACTGGACGGAGGGGACTACAATGAGCAGTTCTTC. It encodes CASSELDGGDYNEQFF.

V and J are TRBV4-1 and TRBJ2-2, with D possibly matching TRBD1 (6 bases). Germline assignment: CDR1 MGHRA and CDR2 YSYEKL. The length of the CDR3 is 17 residues. Trimming shortened V by 1 base and J by 4 bases, and 16 bases separated the two germline ends. The CDR3 here is CASSQGARDIRTGELFF. In nucleotides, the CDR3 is TGCGCCAGCAGCCAAGGGGCCCGGGACATACGCACCGGGGAGCTGTTTTTT.

The V call is TRBV5-1, the J call TRBJ1-2; a possible D gene is TRBD1 (6 bases). Looked up from germline, CDR1 is SGHRS and CDR2 is YFSETQ. V was clipped by 3 bases and J by 5 bases, with 17 bases between them. This CDR3 contains 15 residues. The CDR3 nucleotides read TGCGCCAGCAGCTCCAGGACAGAGCCGGGGTATGGCTACACCTTC. Translating gives CASSSRTEPGYGYTF.

This chain joins TRBV30 and TRBJ1-1, with D possibly matching TRBD1 (6 bases). Trimming pared 8 bases from V and 5 bases from J, leaving 12 bases between. The germline gives CDR1 GTSNPN, CDR2 SVGIG (reference sequence). The CDR3 extends over 11 amino acids. The CDR3, as DNA: TGTGCCCACAGGGAAACAACTGAAGCTTTCTTT. Its translation: CAHRETTEAFF.

This sequence joins TRBV11-2 and TRBJ2-5, with D uncertain. Trimming stripped 1 base from V and 2 bases from J, with 8 bases between. The CDR3 runs to 14 residues. The germline CDR1 and CDR2 sequences are SGHAT and FQNNGV. The CDR3 is CASSLVYGQETQYF. For the CDR3, the DNA is TGTGCCAGCAGCTTAGTGTACGGGCAAGAGACCCAGTACTTC. The complete variable domain, with remaining parts taken from reference TRBV11-2 and TRBJ2-5, reads EAGVAQSPRYKIIEKRQSVAFWCNPISGHATLYWYQQILGQGPKLLIQFQNNGVVDDSQLPKDRFSAERLKGVDSTLKIQPAKLEDSAVYLCASSLVYGQETQYFGPGTRLLVL.

The chain uses TRBV5-6 and TRBJ1-5; TRBD1 agrees at 7 bases. The CDR3 runs to 14 residues. Germline V CDR1 and CDR2: SGHDT, YYEEEE. Unmatched junction bases numbered 3, after V lost 0 bases and J lost 6 bases. CDR3 bases: TGTGCCAGCAGCTTGGGACAGGGTCGTCAGCCCCAGCATTTT. Amino acids: CASSLGQGRQPQHF.

This clone came up once. The rearrangement joins TRBV13 to TRBJ2-2, with 16 bases identical to TRBD2. The CDR3 contains 19 residues. The V and J ends lost 4 bases and 2 bases, in that order; junction bases with no gene match: 7. Germline CDR1 PRHDT, CDR2 FYEKMQ (reference sequence). As DNA, the CDR3 is TGTGCCAGCAGCTCGCCCGGGACTAGCGGGAGGGCCAACACCGGGGAGCTGTTTTTT. Its translation: CASSSPGTSGRANTGELFF.

This sequence joins TRBV4-3 and TRBJ2-7; the match to TRBD2 covers 8 bases. In germline, CDR1 is LGHNA, CDR2 YSLEER. The CDR3 contains 15 residues. Losses at the gene ends were 5 bases for V and 1 base for J; bases not matched to a gene: 7. This CDR3 is CASSVTASGSYEQYF. The CDR3 DNA sequence: TGCGCCAGCAGCGTCACGGCTAGCGGGTCCTACGAGCAGTACTTC.

The chain recombines TRBV15 with TRBJ2-7, with D possibly matching TRBD1 (5 bases). The CDR3 runs to 14 residues. Trimming left V 0 bases short and J 2 bases short, with 8 bases between. Germline V gives CDR1 LNHNV, CDR2 YYDKDF (reference sequence). The CDR3 DNA is TGTGCCACCAGCAGAGATCAGGGCCCCTACGAGCAGTACTTC. Its translation is CATSRDQGPYEQYF.

The chain links TRBV30 to TRBJ2-7; 9 nucleotides agree with TRBD1. Per germline, CDR1 GTSNPN and CDR2 SVGIG (reference sequence). V lost 5 bases, J lost 2 bases, and 7 bases stayed unmatched. This CDR3 spans 14 amino acids. CDR3 sequence: CAWDRDRETYEQYF. The CDR3 region has the DNA TGTGCCTGGGACCGGGACAGGGAAACCTACGAGCAGTACTTC.

V and J are TRBV21-1 and TRBJ1-1. TRBV21-1 is marked as a pseudogene. CDR3 length equals 14 residues. CDR3 in amino acids: CASSPYHLNTEAFF. CDR3 sequence (DNA): TGTGCCAGCAGCCCCTACCACCTGAACACTGAAGCTTTCTTT.

V gene TRBV29-1 combines with J gene TRBJ2-1; 8 positions match TRBD2. The CDR3 sequence is 14 residues long. Germline lookup yields CDR1 SQVTM and CDR2 ANQGSEA. J gave up 7 bases and V 3 bases, and 8 bases lay outside the gene matches. Here the CDR3 reads CSVDSAGAVNEQFF. The CDR3 DNA sequence: TGCAGCGTTGATTCAGCGGGAGCCGTGAATGAGCAGTTCTTC.

This chain joins TRBV2 and TRBJ2-3; 10 bases match TRBD2. Germline V gene lookup returns CDR1 SNHLY and CDR2 FYNNEI. The CDR3 length is 15 residues. The trim removed 6 bases at V and 3 bases at J, leaving 6 bases unmatched. CDR3: CASRYTGLATDTQYF. The CDR3 bases are TGTGCCAGCAGATACACGGGACTAGCGACAGATACGCAGTATTTT.

The chain combines TRBV6-1 with TRBJ2-1; 13 bases line up with TRBD2. Per the germline V gene, CDR1 is MNHNS and CDR2 is SASEGT. J gave up 8 bases and V 4 bases, and 5 bases lay outside the gene matches. This CDR3 has 15 residues. The DNA for the CDR3 is TGTGCCAGCAGTGCCACTAGCGGGAGGGCGGATGAGCAGTTCTTC. It encodes CASSATSGRADEQFF.

V usage is TRBV6-1 and J usage is TRBJ2-7; possible D gene TRBD2, 5 bases. This CDR3 comprises 14 residues. V lost 4 bases and J lost 5, with 15 bases in between. From germline, CDR1 is MNHNS and CDR2 SASEGT. CDR3 DNA: TGTGCCAGCAGTGTTGGCCTTACCGGGGACGAGCAGTACTTC. The encoded protein is CASSVGLTGDEQYF.